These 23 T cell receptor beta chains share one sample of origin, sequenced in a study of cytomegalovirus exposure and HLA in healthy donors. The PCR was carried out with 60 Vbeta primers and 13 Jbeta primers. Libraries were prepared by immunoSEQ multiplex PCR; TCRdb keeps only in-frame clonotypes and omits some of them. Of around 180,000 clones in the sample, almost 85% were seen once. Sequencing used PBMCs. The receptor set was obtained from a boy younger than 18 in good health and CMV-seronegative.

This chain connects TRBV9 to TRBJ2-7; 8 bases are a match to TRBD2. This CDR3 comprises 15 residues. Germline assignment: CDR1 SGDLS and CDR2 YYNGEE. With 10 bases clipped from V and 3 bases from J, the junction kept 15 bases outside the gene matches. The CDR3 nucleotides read TGTGCCTGCGATCTAGCGGGTGTCCGACTCTACGAGCAGTACTTC. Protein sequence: CACDLAGVRLYEQYF.

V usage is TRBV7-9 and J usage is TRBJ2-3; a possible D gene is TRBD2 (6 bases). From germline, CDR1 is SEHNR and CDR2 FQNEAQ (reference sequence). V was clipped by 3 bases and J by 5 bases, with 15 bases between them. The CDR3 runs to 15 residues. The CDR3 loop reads CASSFLAGSGDTQYF. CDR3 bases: TGTGCCAGCAGCTTCCTAGCCGGGAGTGGAGATACGCAGTATTTT.

CDR3 nucleotide sequence: TGTGCCAGCAGCCGCCGGGAGGTCGGGGATACGCAGTATTTT. As protein: CASSRREVGDTQYF. The J gene is TRBJ2-3, the V gene TRBV7-9; 7 bases are shared with TRBD2. The germline V gene has CDR1 SEHNR and CDR2 FQNEAQ (reference sequence). The CDR3 extends over 14 amino acids. The ends lost 5 bases at V and 6 bases at J; junction bases unmatched: 8.

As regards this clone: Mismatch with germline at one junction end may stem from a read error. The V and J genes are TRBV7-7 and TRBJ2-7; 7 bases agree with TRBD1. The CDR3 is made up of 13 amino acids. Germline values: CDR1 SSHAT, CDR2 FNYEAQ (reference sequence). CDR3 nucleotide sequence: TGTGCTAGCAGCCAACAGGGGTCCTACGAGCAGTACTTC. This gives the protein CASSQQGSYEQYF.

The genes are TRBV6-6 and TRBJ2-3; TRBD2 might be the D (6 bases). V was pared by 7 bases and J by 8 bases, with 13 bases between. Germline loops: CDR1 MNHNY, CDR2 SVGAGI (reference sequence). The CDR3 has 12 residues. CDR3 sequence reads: CASTMEGSTQYF. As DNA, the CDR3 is TGTGCCAGCACCATGGAGGGCAGTACGCAGTATTTT.

The DNA for the CDR3 is TGTGCCAGTAGTATTGGCGGCAGGGGGACAGATACGCAGTATTTT. It translates to CASSIGGRGTDTQYF. V and J are TRBV19 and TRBJ2-3, with 7 bases identical to TRBD1. With V trimmed by 3 bases and J by 3 bases, 6 bases remained unmatched. Germline values: CDR1 LNHDA, CDR2 SQIVND (reference sequence). The CDR3 runs to 15 residues.

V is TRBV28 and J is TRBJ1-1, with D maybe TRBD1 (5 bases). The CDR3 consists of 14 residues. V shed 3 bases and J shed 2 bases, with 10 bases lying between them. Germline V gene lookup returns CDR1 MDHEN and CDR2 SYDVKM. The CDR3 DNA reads TGTGCCAGCAGTTTCGCAGGGCTAAACACTGAAGCTTTCTTT. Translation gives CASSFAGLNTEAFF.

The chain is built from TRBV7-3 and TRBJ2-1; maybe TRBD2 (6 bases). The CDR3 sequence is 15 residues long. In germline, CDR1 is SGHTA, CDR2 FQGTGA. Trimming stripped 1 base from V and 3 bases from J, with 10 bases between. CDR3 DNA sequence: TGTGCCAGCAGCTTAAAGGGAGGCCACTACAATGAGCAGTTCTTC. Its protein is CASSLKGGHYNEQFF.

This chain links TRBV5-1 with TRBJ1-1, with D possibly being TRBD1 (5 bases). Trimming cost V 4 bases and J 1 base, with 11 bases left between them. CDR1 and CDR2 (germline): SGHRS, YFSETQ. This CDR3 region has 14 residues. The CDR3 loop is CASSVGAGNTEAFF. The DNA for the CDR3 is TGCGCCAGCAGCGTAGGGGCAGGGAACACTGAAGCTTTCTTT.

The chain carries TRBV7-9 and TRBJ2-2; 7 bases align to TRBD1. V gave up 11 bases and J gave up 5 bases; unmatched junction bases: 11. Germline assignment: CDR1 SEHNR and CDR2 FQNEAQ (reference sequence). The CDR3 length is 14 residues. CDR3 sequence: CALDQGDPTGELFF. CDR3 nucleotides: TGTGCCTTAGACCAGGGGGATCCGACCGGGGAGCTGTTTTTT.

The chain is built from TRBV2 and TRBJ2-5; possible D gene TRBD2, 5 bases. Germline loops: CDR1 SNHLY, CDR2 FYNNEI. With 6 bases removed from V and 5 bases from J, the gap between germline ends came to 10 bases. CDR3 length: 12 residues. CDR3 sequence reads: CASRTTRETQYF. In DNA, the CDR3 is TGTGCCAGCAGAACAACTAGGGAGACCCAGTACTTC.

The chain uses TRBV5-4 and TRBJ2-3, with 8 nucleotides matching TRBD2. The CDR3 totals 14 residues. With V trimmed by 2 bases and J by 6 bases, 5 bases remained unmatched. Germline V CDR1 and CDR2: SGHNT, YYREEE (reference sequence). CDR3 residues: CASSLPGGEDTQYF. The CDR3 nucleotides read TGTGCCAGCAGCTTACCGGGAGGGGAGGATACGCAGTATTTT.

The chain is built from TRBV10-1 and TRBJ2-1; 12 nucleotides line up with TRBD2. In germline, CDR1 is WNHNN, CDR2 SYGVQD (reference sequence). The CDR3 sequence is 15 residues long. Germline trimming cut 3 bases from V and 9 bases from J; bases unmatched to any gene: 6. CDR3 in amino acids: CASSDPSGGAGEQFF. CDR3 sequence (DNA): TGCGCCAGCAGTGATCCTAGCGGGGGGGCCGGTGAGCAGTTCTTC.

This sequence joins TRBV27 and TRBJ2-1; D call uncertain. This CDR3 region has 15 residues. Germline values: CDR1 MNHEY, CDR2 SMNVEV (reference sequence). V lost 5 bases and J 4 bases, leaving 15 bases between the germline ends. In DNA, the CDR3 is TGTGCCAGCAGTAGGAACGGGTCGCCATACAATGAGCAGTTCTTC. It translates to CASSRNGSPYNEQFF.

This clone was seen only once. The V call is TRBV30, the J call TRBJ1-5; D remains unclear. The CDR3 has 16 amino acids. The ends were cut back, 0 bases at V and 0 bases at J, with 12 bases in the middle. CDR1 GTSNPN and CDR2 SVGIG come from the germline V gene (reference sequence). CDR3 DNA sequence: TGTGCCTGGAGTGTACGAGCGCGGCCTAGCAATCAGCCCCAGCATTTT. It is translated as CAWSVRARPSNQPQHF.

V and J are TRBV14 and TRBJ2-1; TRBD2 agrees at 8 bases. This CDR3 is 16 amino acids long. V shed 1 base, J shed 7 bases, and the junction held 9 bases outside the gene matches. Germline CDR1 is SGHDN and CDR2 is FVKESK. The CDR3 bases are TGTGCCAGCAGCCAAGTTGGTAGCGGGGTGTCGAATGAGCAGTTCTTC. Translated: CASSQVGSGVSNEQFF. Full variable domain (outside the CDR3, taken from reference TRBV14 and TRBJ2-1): EAGVTQFPSHSVIEKGQTVTLRCDPISGHDNLYWYRRVMGKEIKFLLHFVKESKQDESGMPNNRFLAERTGGTYSTLKVQPAELEDSGVYFCASSQVGSGVSNEQFFGPGTRLTVL.

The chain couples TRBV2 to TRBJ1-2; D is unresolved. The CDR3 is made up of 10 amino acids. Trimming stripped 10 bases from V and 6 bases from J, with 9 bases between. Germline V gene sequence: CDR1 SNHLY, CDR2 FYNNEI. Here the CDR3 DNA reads TGTGCCACCCGGGGAAATGGCTACACCTTC. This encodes CATRGNGYTF. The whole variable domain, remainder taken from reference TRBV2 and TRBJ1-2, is EPEVTQTPSHQVTQMGQEVILRCVPISNHLYFYWYRQILGQKVEFLVSFYNNEISEKSEIFDDQFSVERPDGSNFTLKIRSTKLEDSAMYFCATRGNGYTFGSGTRLTVV.

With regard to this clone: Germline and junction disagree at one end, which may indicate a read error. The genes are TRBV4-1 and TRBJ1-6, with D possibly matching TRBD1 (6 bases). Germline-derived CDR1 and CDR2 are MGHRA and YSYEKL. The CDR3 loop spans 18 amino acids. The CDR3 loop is CASSQTGSGSSYNSPLHF. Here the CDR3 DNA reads TGCGCCAGCAGCCAAACAGGGTCAGGGAGCTCCTATAATTCACCCCTCCATTTT.

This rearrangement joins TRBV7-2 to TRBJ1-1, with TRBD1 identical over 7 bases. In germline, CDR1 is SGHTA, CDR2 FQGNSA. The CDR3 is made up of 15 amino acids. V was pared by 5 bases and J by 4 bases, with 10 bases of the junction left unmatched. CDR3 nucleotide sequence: TGTGCCAGCAGCCAGGGGGTGACAGGGCTCACTGAAGCTTTCTTT. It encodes CASSQGVTGLTEAFF.

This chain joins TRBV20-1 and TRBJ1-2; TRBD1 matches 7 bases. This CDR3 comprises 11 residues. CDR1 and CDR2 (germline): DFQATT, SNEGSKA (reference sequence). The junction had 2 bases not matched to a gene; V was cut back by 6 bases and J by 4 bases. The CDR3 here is CSAGQVYGYTF. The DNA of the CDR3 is TGCAGTGCCGGACAGGTCTATGGCTACACCTTC.

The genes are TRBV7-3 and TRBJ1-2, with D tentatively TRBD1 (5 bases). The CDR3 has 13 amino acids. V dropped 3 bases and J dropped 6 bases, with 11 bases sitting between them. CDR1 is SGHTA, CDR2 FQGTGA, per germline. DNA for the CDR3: TGTGCCAGCAGCTTGACAGCCCGAAATGGCTACACCTTC. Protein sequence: CASSLTARNGYTF.

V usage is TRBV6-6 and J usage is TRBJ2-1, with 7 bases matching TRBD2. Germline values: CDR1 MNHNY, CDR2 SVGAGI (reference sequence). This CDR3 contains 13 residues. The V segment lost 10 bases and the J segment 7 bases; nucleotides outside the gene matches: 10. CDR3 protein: CATLRTSGNEQFF. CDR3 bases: TGTGCCACCCTAAGGACTAGTGGGAATGAGCAGTTCTTC.

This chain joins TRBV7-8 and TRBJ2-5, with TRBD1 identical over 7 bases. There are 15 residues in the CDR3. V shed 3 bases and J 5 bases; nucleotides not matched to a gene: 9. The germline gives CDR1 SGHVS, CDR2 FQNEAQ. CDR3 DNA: TGTGCCAGCAGCTTTATTTCAGGGGGAGCGGAGACCCAGTACTTC. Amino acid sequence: CASSFISGGAETQYF.